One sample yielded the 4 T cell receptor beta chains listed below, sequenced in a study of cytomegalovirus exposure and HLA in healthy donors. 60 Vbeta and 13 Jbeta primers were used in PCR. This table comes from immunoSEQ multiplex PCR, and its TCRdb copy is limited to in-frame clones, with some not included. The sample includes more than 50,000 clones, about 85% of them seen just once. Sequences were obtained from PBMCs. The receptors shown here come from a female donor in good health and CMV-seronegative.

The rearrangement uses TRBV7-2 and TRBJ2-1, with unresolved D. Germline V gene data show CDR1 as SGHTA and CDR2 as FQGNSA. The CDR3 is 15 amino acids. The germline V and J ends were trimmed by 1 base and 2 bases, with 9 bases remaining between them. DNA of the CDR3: TGTGCCAGCAGCTTAGTTAAGCTCCCCTACAATGAGCAGTTCTTC. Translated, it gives CASSLVKLPYNEQFF.

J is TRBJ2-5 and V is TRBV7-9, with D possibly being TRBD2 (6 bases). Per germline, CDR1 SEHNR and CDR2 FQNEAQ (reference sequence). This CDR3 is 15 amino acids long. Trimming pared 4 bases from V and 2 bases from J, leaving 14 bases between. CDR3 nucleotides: TGTGCCAGCAGCTCCCCCGGGACTCTACAAGAGACCCAGTACTTC. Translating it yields CASSSPGTLQETQYF.

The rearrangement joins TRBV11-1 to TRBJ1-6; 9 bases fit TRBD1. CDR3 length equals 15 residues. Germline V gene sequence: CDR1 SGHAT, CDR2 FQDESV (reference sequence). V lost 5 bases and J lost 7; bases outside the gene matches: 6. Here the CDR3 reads CASSLWTGANSPLHF. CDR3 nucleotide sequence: TGTGCCAGCAGCCTATGGACAGGGGCAAATTCACCCCTCCACTTT.

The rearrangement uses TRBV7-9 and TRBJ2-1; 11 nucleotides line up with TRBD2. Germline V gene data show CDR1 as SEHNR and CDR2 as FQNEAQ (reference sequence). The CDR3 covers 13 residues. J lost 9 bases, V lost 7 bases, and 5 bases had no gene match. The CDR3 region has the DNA TGTGCCAGCAAACTAGCGGGAGAGGGTGAGCAGTTCTTC. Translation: CASKLAGEGEQFF.